Below are 27 T cell receptor beta chains sequenced from a single sample in a study of blood T cell repertoires in COVID-19. The repertoire was sequenced with immunoSEQ multiplex PCR; TCRdb's copy has only in-frame clones and lacks some. The repertoire has some 200,000 clones, 88% of them found once; the top ten carry roughly 2.5%. Sequencing used PBMCs or T cells enriched from blood (not recorded which). The receptors derive from a woman in her 30s who had recovered from COVID-19.

This clone was recorded once. The V and J genes are TRBV3-1 (or the pseudogene TRBV3-2) and TRBJ2-1, with D perhaps matching TRBD1 (6 bases). The germline V gene encodes CDR1 LGHDT and CDR2 YNNKEL (reference sequence). This CDR3 has 14 amino acids. The V and J ends lost 3 bases and 4 bases respectively, with 10 bases between them. The CDR3 region is CASSQGAAYNEQFF. DNA for the CDR3: TGTGCCAGCAGCCAGGGGGCGGCTTACAATGAGCAGTTCTTC.

CDR3 in DNA: TGTGCCAGTACCCCGCGGATCAGCGATGGCTACACCTTC. Residues: CASTPRISDGYTF. The chain couples TRBV19 to TRBJ1-2; D is unclear. CDR3 length: 13 amino acids. V was clipped by 7 bases and J by 6 bases, with 15 bases between them. Germline V CDR1 and CDR2: LNHDA, SQIVND (reference sequence).

This clone was observed a few times. This sequence joins TRBV5-5 and TRBJ1-2; a weak D match, TRBD1 (6 bases). The CDR3 covers 18 residues. Germline V CDR1 and CDR2: SGHKS, YYEKEE (reference sequence). Between the trimmed V and J ends, which lost 4 bases and 4 bases, there was a span of 26 bases. CDR3 region: CASSPRRTEQAYIYGYTF. CDR3 coding DNA: TGTGCCAGCAGCCCACGCCGGACAGAACAAGCCTATATCTATGGCTACACCTTC.

The chain is built from TRBV27 and TRBJ1-2; D is possibly TRBD1 (5 bases). CDR3 length equals 13 residues. From germline, CDR1 is MNHEY and CDR2 SMNVEV (reference sequence). Trimming pared 2 bases from V and 8 bases from J, leaving 12 bases between. CDR3 sequence (DNA): TGTGCCAGCAGTTTAGGGGGGGGATCGGGCTACACCTTC. This codes for CASSLGGGSGYTF.

The chain employs TRBV10-3 and TRBJ1-6, with 8 nucleotides matching TRBD1. Germline-derived CDR1 and CDR2 are ENHRY and SYGVKD. V lost 11 bases and J lost 5; bases outside the gene matches: 5. The CDR3 covers 13 residues. The CDR3 region has the DNA TGTGCCGGCAAGGACAGGGATAATTCACCCCTCCACTTT. Translation: CAGKDRDNSPLHF.

This chain links TRBV9 with TRBJ2-2; a weak D match, TRBD2 (5 bases). Germline V gives CDR1 SGDLS, CDR2 YYNGEE. Trimming removed 2 bases at V and 0 bases at J, with 8 bases between. CDR3 length: 15 amino acids. CDR3 nucleotide sequence: TGTGCCAGCAGCGTTCGACTACCGAACACCGGGGAGCTGTTTTTT. Its protein is CASSVRLPNTGELFF.

V gene TRBV29-1 combines with J gene TRBJ2-5, with TRBD2 as a possible D gene (5 bases). Trimming shortened V by 5 bases and J by 0 bases, and 13 bases separated the two germline ends. Germline lookup yields CDR1 SQVTM and CDR2 ANQGSEA. There are 14 residues in the CDR3. CDR3 sequence: CSVSSGFNQETQYF. In DNA form, the CDR3 reads TGCAGCGTTTCTTCGGGGTTTAACCAAGAGACCCAGTACTTC.

The chain couples TRBV12-3 or TRBV12-4 to TRBJ2-7; 9 bases line up with TRBD1. The J segment lost 12 bases and the V segment lost 2 bases, leaving 5 bases of the junction unmatched. The CDR3 runs 12 residues. CDR3 DNA sequence: TGTGCCAGCAGTTTATGGGACAGGGCCATGTACTTC. This codes for CASSLWDRAMYF.

The V call is TRBV11-3, the J call TRBJ2-7; D perhaps matches TRBD1 (6 bases). The CDR3 is made up of 17 amino acids. The germline V gene encodes CDR1 SGHNT and CDR2 YENEEA. V was clipped by 1 base and J by 2 bases, with 18 bases between them. CDR3 in DNA: TGTGCCAGCAGCTTAGTCCCCGACAGGCGGTCTACCTACGAGCAGTACTTC. Translated: CASSLVPDRRSTYEQYF.

The chain employs TRBV6-6 and TRBJ1-2, with D unresolved. CDR1 and CDR2 from the germline V gene are MNHNY and SVGAGI (reference sequence). The CDR3 sequence is 13 residues long. V was pared by 0 bases and J by 7 bases, with 9 bases between. In DNA form, the CDR3 reads TGTGCCAGCAGTTACTCCGAGGGCGGTGGCTACACCTTC. Translation: CASSYSEGGGYTF.

V is TRBV27 and J is TRBJ2-3, with D possibly matching TRBD2 (5 bases). This CDR3 contains 15 residues. CDR1 and CDR2 from the germline V gene are MNHEY and SMNVEV (reference sequence). V was shortened by 6 bases and J by 6 bases, with 19 bases between the two germline ends. CDR3: CASSASFGRRDTQYF. DNA of the CDR3: TGTGCCAGCAGCGCAAGCTTTGGTCGGAGGGATACGCAGTATTTT.

This clone was observed a handful of times. This chain connects TRBV14 to TRBJ1-1, with 8 bases lining up with TRBD1. The germline CDR1 and CDR2 sequences are SGHDN and FVKESK. V trimming: 6 bases; J trimming: 11 bases; junction bases outside the gene matches: 11. The CDR3 contains 13 residues. CDR3 sequence: CASRPDRVGMAFF. The CDR3, as DNA: TGTGCCAGCAGGCCGGACAGGGTTGGTATGGCTTTCTTT. Drawing the rest from reference TRBV14 and TRBJ1-1, the complete variable domain is EAGVTQFPSHSVIEKGQTVTLRCDPISGHDNLYWYRRVMGKEIKFLLHFVKESKQDESGMPNNRFLAERTGGTYSTLKVQPAELEDSGVYFCASRPDRVGMAFFGQGTRLTVV.

The V gene is TRBV7-3, the J gene TRBJ1-1; 7 positions match TRBD1. V shed 1 base and J 0 bases; nucleotides not matched to a gene: 14. The CDR3 totals 19 residues. Germline CDR1 reads SGHTA; CDR2 reads FQGTGA. The CDR3 protein is CASSLRRPFRQGVNTEAFF. The CDR3 DNA sequence: TGTGCCAGCAGCTTAAGGCGCCCTTTCAGACAGGGAGTGAACACTGAAGCTTTCTTT.

V usage is TRBV27 and J usage is TRBJ1-2, with 10 bases lining up with TRBD1. There are 14 residues in the CDR3. The V gene's germline CDR1 is MNHEY and CDR2 SMNVEV (reference sequence). The junction had 3 bases not matched to a gene; V was cut back by 3 bases and J by 5 bases. CDR3 sequence (DNA): TGTGCCAGCAGTTTCGGACAGGGGGGTTATGGCTACACCTTC. Amino acid sequence: CASSFGQGGYGYTF.

The rearrangement links TRBV10-3 to TRBJ1-5; perhaps TRBD1 as D (6 bases). Germline V lookup: CDR1 ENHRY, CDR2 SYGVKD. Trimming took off 3 bases at V and 9 bases at J, with 21 bases between the two ends. The CDR3 has 16 residues. The CDR3 nucleotides are TGTGCCATCAGTGAACCTTTTGGACAGTCATCTGGGCCCCAGCATTTT. Translating gives CAISEPFGQSSGPQHF.

This sequence joins TRBV11-2 and TRBJ2-7; D might be TRBD1 (6 bases). In germline, CDR1 is SGHAT, CDR2 FQNNGV. CDR3 size: 14 residues. The V gene lost 5 bases and the J gene lost 5 bases, with 16 bases spanning the gap. The CDR3 bases are TGTGCCAGCAGCCCGCTGGACAGTAGGAACGAGCAGTACTTC. This encodes CASSPLDSRNEQYF.

The rearrangement uses TRBV10-3 and TRBJ1-3, with TRBD1 identical over 10 bases. V was pared by 7 bases and J by 4 bases, with 7 bases of the junction left unmatched. The CDR3 sequence is 15 residues long. Germline CDR1 and CDR2: ENHRY and SYGVKD. CDR3 amino acids: CAITQLTGGGNTIYF. CDR3 nucleotides: TGTGCCATCACCCAATTGACAGGGGGCGGAAACACCATATATTTT.

The chain recombines TRBV5-6 with TRBJ2-7; the D is unclear. Trimming cost V 0 bases and J 2 bases, with 15 bases left between them. Per the germline V gene, CDR1 is SGHDT and CDR2 is YYEEEE. The CDR3 contains 16 residues. Here the CDR3 reads CASSLADSPPTYEQYF. The CDR3 DNA follows: TGTGCCAGCAGCTTGGCTGATTCGCCACCTACCTACGAGCAGTACTTC.

The rearrangement joins TRBV3-1 (or the pseudogene TRBV3-2) to TRBJ2-3; D is perhaps TRBD2 (6 bases). Germline V gene sequence: CDR1 LGHDT, CDR2 YNNKEL (reference sequence). This CDR3 contains 16 residues. V was pared by 4 bases and J by 0 bases, with 14 bases between. Written as DNA, the CDR3 is TGTGCCAGCAGCCGCGGGGTGTCAGTTAGCACAGATACGCAGTATTTT. It is translated as CASSRGVSVSTDTQYF.

The chain is built from TRBV19 and TRBJ1-1; D perhaps matches TRBD1 (5 bases). The CDR3 sequence is 12 residues long. The germline gives CDR1 LNHDA, CDR2 SQIVND (reference sequence). The V and J ends lost 0 bases and 10 bases respectively, with 9 bases between them. This CDR3 is CASSIDDRGAFF. The CDR3 bases are TGTGCCAGTAGTATAGATGACAGAGGAGCTTTCTTT.

The chain uses TRBV24-1 and TRBJ2-2, with D possibly TRBD1 on 6 matching bases. The CDR3 extends over 13 amino acids. Germline V gene data show CDR1 as KGHDR and CDR2 as SFDVKD. The V gene lost 7 bases and the J gene lost 5 bases, with 10 bases spanning the gap. This CDR3 is CATSLTGTGELFF. The CDR3 bases are TGTGCCACCAGCCTTACAGGGACCGGGGAGCTGTTTTTT.

The V and J genes are TRBV5-8 and TRBJ2-3; weak D call: TRBD1 (5 bases). The germline V gene encodes CDR1 SGHTS and CDR2 YDEGEE. Trimming shortened V by 2 bases and J by 0 bases, and 10 bases separated the two germline ends. The CDR3 has 15 residues. CDR3 nucleotide sequence: TGTGCCAGCAGCTTCTTGAAGGGGAGCACAGATACGCAGTATTTT. Translation gives CASSFLKGSTDTQYF.

The DNA for the CDR3 is TGTGCCAGCAGCTTAGCGGACAGGGAGGGCGGGGAGCTGTTTTTT. It specifies CASSLADREGGELFF. V and J are TRBV7-2 and TRBJ2-2, with D possibly matching TRBD1 (8 bases). This CDR3 region has 15 residues. The ends were cut back, 0 bases at V and 7 bases at J, with 12 bases in the middle. The germline V gene has CDR1 SGHTA and CDR2 FQGNSA.

The J gene is TRBJ1-1, the V gene TRBV5-1; 7 bases fit TRBD1. Losses at the gene ends were 3 bases for V and 3 bases for J; bases not matched to a gene: 5. The CDR3 has 14 amino acids. The germline V gene encodes CDR1 SGHRS and CDR2 YFSETQ. DNA of the CDR3: TGCGCCAGCAGCTCCCCGACAGGGCACACTGAAGCTTTCTTT. Translation gives CASSSPTGHTEAFF. Based on the CDR3 plus reference TRBV5-1 and TRBJ1-1, the full variable domain is KAGVTQTPRYLIKTRGQQVTLSCSPISGHRSVSWYQQTPGQGLQFLFEYFSETQRNKGNFPGRFSGRQFSNSRSEMNVSTLELGDSALYLCASSSPTGHTEAFFGQGTRLTVV.

The V and J genes are TRBV19 and TRBJ2-7; D might be TRBD2 (5 bases). This CDR3 region has 15 residues. CDR1 LNHDA and CDR2 SQIVND come from the germline V gene (reference sequence). The germline V and J ends were trimmed by 4 bases and 4 bases, with 17 bases remaining between them. The CDR3 loop is CASSTFPGTAYEQYF. The CDR3 region has the DNA TGTGCCAGTAGTACCTTTCCGGGAACAGCATACGAGCAGTACTTC. Looking up the rest from reference TRBV19 and TRBJ2-7 gives the full variable domain: DGGITQSPKYLFRKEGQNVTLSCEQNLNHDAMYWYRQDPGQGLRLIYYSQIVNDFQKGDIAEGYSVSREKKESFPLTVTSAQKNPTAFYLCASSTFPGTAYEQYFGPGTRLTVT.

The V gene is TRBV6-1, the J gene TRBJ1-2; D call uncertain. CDR3 length: 12 amino acids. V lost 3 bases, J lost 4 bases, and 6 bases lay in between. Germline V lookup: CDR1 MNHNS, CDR2 SASEGT. Written as DNA, the CDR3 is TGTGCCAGCAGTGATACGGGCTATGGCTACACCTTC. It codes for CASSDTGYGYTF.

J is TRBJ1-5 and V is TRBV19, with a possible D match to TRBD1 (6 bases). Deletions cut 6 bases from V and 3 bases from J, with 15 bases between. The germline gives CDR1 LNHDA, CDR2 SQIVND (reference sequence). This CDR3 contains 15 residues. DNA of the CDR3: TGTGCCAGTAGCTCCAGGGGCTGGGACAATCAGCCCCAGCATTTT. It translates to CASSSRGWDNQPQHF.